These T cell receptor beta chains were read from a single sample in a study of cytomegalovirus exposure and HLA in healthy donors. Sequencing used immunoSEQ multiplex PCR; TCRdb keeps in-frame clones, though not all of them. The table includes around 140,000 clones, approximately 88% detected once. Sequencing was performed on PBMCs. Receptors originate from a woman aged 40 to 50 in good health and CMV-seronegative. The CDR3 runs from the conserved cysteine through the conserved F or W. The order of the fields is J gene, clone size, V gene, D gene, CDR3 DNA, CDR3 protein. The D gene is left open where the match is weak. Clone size is shown for a subset of rows, as once, few, many or a class of expanded clone.

J gene: TRBJ1-2
clone size: NA
V gene: TRBV28
D gene: NA
CDR3 DNA: TGTGCCAGCAGTTCCGGACAGCCGATGATCTATGGCTACACCTTC
CDR3 protein: CASSSGQPMIYGYTF

J gene: TRBJ1-6
clone size: NA
V gene: TRBV25-1
D gene: NA
CDR3 DNA: TGTGCCAGCAGTGGGCCCCTCTATAATTCACCCCTCCACTTT
CDR3 protein: CASSGPLYNSPLHF

J gene: TRBJ1-5
clone size: NA
V gene: TRBV29-1
D gene: NA
CDR3 DNA: TGCAGCGTCGCCCAGGGAGGGAACAATCAGCCCCAGCATTTT
CDR3 protein: CSVAQGGNNQPQHF

J gene: TRBJ2-2
clone size: NA
V gene: TRBV4-2
D gene: NA
CDR3 DNA: TGTGCCAGCAGCCCCGTTTTCCTAGCTAACACCGGGGAGCTGTTTTTT
CDR3 protein: CASSPVFLANTGELFF

J gene: TRBJ1-1
clone size: NA
V gene: TRBV7-7
D gene: TRBD1
CDR3 DNA: TGTGCTAGCAGCTCGTACCGGGACAGAGAAGCTTTCTTT
CDR3 protein: CASSSYRDREAFF

J gene: TRBJ2-2
clone size: NA
V gene: TRBV19
D gene: TRBD1
CDR3 DNA: TGTGCCAGTAGTACGGGACAGGGGTCCGGGGAGCTGTTTTTT
CDR3 protein: CASSTGQGSGELFF

J gene: TRBJ2-7
clone size: NA
V gene: TRBV15
D gene: NA
CDR3 DNA: TGTGCCACCAGCACCCAGGCTTCCTACGAGCAGTACTTC
CDR3 protein: CATSTQASYEQYF

J gene: TRBJ2-1
clone size: NA
V gene: TRBV27
D gene: TRBD2
CDR3 DNA: TGTGCCAGCAGTTTATTGGGGACTAGCGGATACAATGAGCAGTTCTTC
CDR3 protein: CASSLLGTSGYNEQFF

J gene: TRBJ2-2
clone size: few
V gene: TRBV5-4
D gene: TRBD2
CDR3 DNA: TGTGCCAGCAGCTTGGGCGGGAGGAAGTCCGGGGAGCTGTTTTTT
CDR3 protein: CASSLGGRKSGELFF

J gene: TRBJ2-3
clone size: NA
V gene: TRBV28
D gene: TRBD2
CDR3 DNA: TGTGCCAGCAGTTTACCGGCTAGCGGGGGGGCAGATACGCAGTATTTT
CDR3 protein: CASSLPASGGADTQYF

J gene: TRBJ1-5
clone size: NA
V gene: TRBV6-1
D gene: NA
CDR3 DNA: TGTGCCAGCAGTGAATCAGGGAATCAGCCCCAGCATTTT
CDR3 protein: CASSESGNQPQHF

J gene: TRBJ2-3
clone size: NA
V gene: TRBV7-2
D gene: NA
CDR3 DNA: TGTGCCAGCAGCTCCACCCCGGGGAGCACAGATACGCAGTATTTT
CDR3 protein: CASSSTPGSTDTQYF

J gene: TRBJ2-3
clone size: NA
V gene: TRBV27
D gene: TRBD2
CDR3 DNA: TGTGCCAGCAGTGCCCCGCGGATCAGCGGGAGTAGTCCGCAGTATTTT
CDR3 protein: CASSAPRISGSSPQYF

J gene: TRBJ2-2
clone size: NA
V gene: TRBV7-3
D gene: NA
CDR3 DNA: TGTGCCAGCAGCTTCCACTGGGACTCCCGGGGCGGGGAGCTGTTTTTT
CDR3 protein: CASSFHWDSRGGELFF

J gene: TRBJ1-2
clone size: NA
V gene: TRBV4-2
D gene: NA
CDR3 DNA: TGTGCCAGCAGCCAAGCGTCAGAAACTAACTATGGCTACACCTTC
CDR3 protein: CASSQASETNYGYTF

J gene: TRBJ1-1
clone size: once
V gene: TRBV28
D gene: NA
CDR3 DNA: TGTGCCACCTCGACAGGAGATGGAACTGAAGCTTTCTTT
CDR3 protein: CATSTGDGTEAFF

J gene: TRBJ2-5
clone size: NA
V gene: TRBV11-3
D gene: TRBD1
CDR3 DNA: TGTGCCAGCAGCCAACAGGGGTTCGAGACCCAGTACTTC
CDR3 protein: CASSQQGFETQYF

J gene: TRBJ2-7
clone size: NA
V gene: TRBV11-3
D gene: TRBD2
CDR3 DNA: TGTGCCAGCAGCCTGGGAGGGTCCGAGCAGTACTTC
CDR3 protein: CASSLGGSEQYF

J gene: TRBJ2-3
clone size: NA
V gene: TRBV5-1
D gene: NA
CDR3 DNA: TGCGCCAGCAGCTTGGCTAGCGGCACAGATACGCAGTATTTT
CDR3 protein: CASSLASGTDTQYF

J gene: TRBJ1-2
clone size: NA
V gene: TRBV20-1
D gene: NA
CDR3 DNA: TGCAGTGCTAGCCAAGCAGGGGACAACACCTTC
CDR3 protein: CSASQAGDNTF

J gene: TRBJ2-7
clone size: once
V gene: TRBV19
D gene: NA
CDR3 DNA: TGTGCCAGTAGTATGTCCCCCGGGACTTGGTACTTC
CDR3 protein: CASSMSPGTWYF

J gene: TRBJ1-2
clone size: NA
V gene: TRBV6-6
D gene: TRBD1
CDR3 DNA: TGTGCCACCCGCGCAGGGGGGCGCGGCTATGGCTACACCTTC
CDR3 protein: CATRAGGRGYGYTF

J gene: TRBJ2-5
clone size: many
V gene: TRBV7-6
D gene: NA
CDR3 DNA: TGTGCCAGCAGCTTAGGCAGTCAAGAGACCCAGTACTTC
CDR3 protein: CASSLGSQETQYF

J gene: TRBJ2-6
clone size: once
V gene: TRBV7-6
D gene: NA
CDR3 DNA: TGTGCCAGCAGCAAGCAGGGGAGGGACTCTGGGGCCAACGTCCTGACTTTC
CDR3 protein: CASSKQGRDSGANVLTF

J gene: TRBJ1-5
clone size: once
V gene: TRBV13
D gene: NA
CDR3 DNA: TGTGCCAGCAGCTTAGACCCCGGGCCCCAGCATTTT
CDR3 protein: CASSLDPGPQHF

J gene: TRBJ2-3
clone size: NA
V gene: TRBV10-3
D gene: TRBD2
CDR3 DNA: TGTGCCATCAGTGCTCGACTAGCGGGAGAGGTCCTCACAGATACGCAGTATTTT
CDR3 protein: CAISARLAGEVLTDTQYF

J gene: TRBJ1-5
clone size: NA
V gene: TRBV5-5
D gene: TRBD1
CDR3 DNA: TGTGCCAGCAGCCATACAGGGGACCGCAATCAGCCCCAGCATTTT
CDR3 protein: CASSHTGDRNQPQHF

J gene: TRBJ2-7
clone size: once
V gene: TRBV6-1
D gene: TRBD2
CDR3 DNA: TGTGCCAGCAGAGCCCACGATAGCGGGAGACACGAGCAGTACTTC
CDR3 protein: CASRAHDSGRHEQYF

J gene: TRBJ1-5
clone size: NA
V gene: TRBV5-8
D gene: NA
CDR3 DNA: TGTGCCAGCAGCTGGACAGCAGGCAATCAGCCCCAGCATTTT
CDR3 protein: CASSWTAGNQPQHF

J gene: TRBJ1-2
clone size: NA
V gene: TRBV5-1
D gene: TRBD1
CDR3 DNA: TGCGCCAGCAGCTGGGACAGGATCGGTGGCTACACCTTC
CDR3 protein: CASSWDRIGGYTF

J gene: TRBJ2-3
clone size: NA
V gene: TRBV6-1
D gene: TRBD2
CDR3 DNA: TGTGCCAGCAGTGAAGGCGCGGGAGGAGGAGCAGATACGCAGTATTTT
CDR3 protein: CASSEGAGGGADTQYF

J gene: TRBJ2-7
clone size: NA
V gene: TRBV10-3
D gene: TRBD1
CDR3 DNA: TGTGCCATCAGTGAGTCGGGGACAGTCTACGAGCAGTACTTC
CDR3 protein: CAISESGTVYEQYF

J gene: TRBJ2-2
clone size: NA
V gene: TRBV29-1
D gene: NA
CDR3 DNA: TGCAGCGTTGACAGGGCCAACACCGGGGAGCTGTTTTTT
CDR3 protein: CSVDRANTGELFF

J gene: TRBJ2-4
clone size: NA
V gene: TRBV6-1
D gene: NA
CDR3 DNA: TGTGCCAGCAGTGATACTAGTGGGCCAAACATTCAGTACTTC
CDR3 protein: CASSDTSGPNIQYF

J gene: TRBJ1-5
clone size: NA
V gene: TRBV4-1
D gene: NA
CDR3 DNA: TGCGCCAGCAGCCAAGTGGGGGCTAATGGACAGCCCCAGCATTTT
CDR3 protein: CASSQVGANGQPQHF

J gene: TRBJ2-4
clone size: NA
V gene: TRBV19
D gene: NA
CDR3 DNA: TGTGCCAGTAGTATTCTTGCGGGGGCGCACGCCATTCAGTACTTC
CDR3 protein: CASSILAGAHAIQYF

J gene: TRBJ1-5
clone size: NA
V gene: TRBV7-9
D gene: TRBD1
CDR3 DNA: TGTTCCAGCAGCCAGGACAGGGGGTATCAGCCCCAGCATTTT
CDR3 protein: CSSSQDRGYQPQHF

J gene: TRBJ1-4
clone size: NA
V gene: TRBV5-1
D gene: NA
CDR3 DNA: TGCGCCAGCAGCTATACAGGGAGAGATGAAAAACTGTTTTTT
CDR3 protein: CASSYTGRDEKLFF

J gene: TRBJ2-7
clone size: NA
V gene: TRBV7-2
D gene: NA
CDR3 DNA: TGTGCCAGCAGCCCGAGGACAGACATCTACGAGCAGTACTTC
CDR3 protein: CASSPRTDIYEQYF

J gene: TRBJ2-1
clone size: NA
V gene: TRBV2
D gene: TRBD2
CDR3 DNA: TGTGCCAGCAGTCTACTAGCGGGAGGCCTGAGGGAGCAGTTCTTC
CDR3 protein: CASSLLAGGLREQFF

J gene: TRBJ1-1
clone size: NA
V gene: TRBV5-1
D gene: TRBD1
CDR3 DNA: TGCGCCAGCAGCTCACAGGGGCAGGGGATCACTGAAGCTTTCTTT
CDR3 protein: CASSSQGQGITEAFF

J gene: TRBJ2-3
clone size: NA
V gene: TRBV9
D gene: NA
CDR3 DNA: TGTGCCAGCAGCGTAGGACATAGCCGGGGGACAGATACGCAGTATTTT
CDR3 protein: CASSVGHSRGTDTQYF

J gene: TRBJ1-1
clone size: NA
V gene: TRBV28
D gene: TRBD1
CDR3 DNA: TGTGCCAGCAGTTTTCCGGGACAGGGCCTGAACACTGAAGCTTTCTTT
CDR3 protein: CASSFPGQGLNTEAFF

J gene: TRBJ2-7
clone size: NA
V gene: TRBV5-1
D gene: NA
CDR3 DNA: TGCGCCAGCAGCTTGGCGGCAGGGTACGAGCAGTACTTC
CDR3 protein: CASSLAAGYEQYF

J gene: TRBJ2-7
clone size: NA
V gene: TRBV30
D gene: TRBD2
CDR3 DNA: TGTGCCTGGAATAGCGGGATATCCTACGAGCAGTACTTC
CDR3 protein: CAWNSGISYEQYF

J gene: TRBJ1-2
clone size: once
V gene: TRBV27
D gene: TRBD1
CDR3 DNA: TGTGCCAGCAGTGGGGACAGGGGGGGATATGGCTACACCTTC
CDR3 protein: CASSGDRGGYGYTF

J gene: TRBJ1-1
clone size: NA
V gene: TRBV5-1
D gene: TRBD1
CDR3 DNA: TGCGCCAGCAGCTCGACCGAGGGGACAGGGAGGGGAGCTTTCTTT
CDR3 protein: CASSSTEGTGRGAFF

J gene: TRBJ2-5
clone size: NA
V gene: TRBV27
D gene: TRBD1
CDR3 DNA: TGTGCCAGCAGTATGACAGGGTGGGGGGAGACCCAGTACTTC
CDR3 protein: CASSMTGWGETQYF

J gene: TRBJ1-1
clone size: NA
V gene: TRBV18
D gene: TRBD1
CDR3 DNA: TGTGCCAGCTTACCCAGGACAGGGAGGAACACTGAAGCTTTCTTT
CDR3 protein: CASLPRTGRNTEAFF

J gene: TRBJ1-3
clone size: NA
V gene: TRBV7-8
D gene: TRBD1
CDR3 DNA: TGTGCCAGCAGCTTAACGTGGAGGGGGCCGAAGGCTGGAAACACCATATATTTT
CDR3 protein: CASSLTWRGPKAGNTIYF

J gene: TRBJ2-1
clone size: NA
V gene: TRBV2
D gene: NA
CDR3 DNA: TGTGCCAGCAGCCCTGGAGTTGAGCAGTTCTTC
CDR3 protein: CASSPGVEQFF